The 4 T cell receptor beta chains in this list originate from one sample, sequenced in a study of blood T cell repertoires in COVID-19. Using immunoSEQ multiplex PCR, the repertoire was profiled, and TCRdb retains in-frame clones only, with some absent. The table records a few hundred thousand clones, 89% of them present only once. Sequenced: PBMCs or T cells enriched from blood (not recorded which). Receptor source: a woman in her 50s who had been exposed to COVID-19.

The chain joins TRBV4-2 to TRBJ2-7; possible D gene TRBD1, 6 bases. The CDR3 covers 13 residues. CDR1 LGHNA and CDR2 YNFKEQ come from the germline V gene. V was trimmed by 2 bases and J by 6 bases, leaving 11 bases between them. CDR3 sequence: CASSQSTGGEQYF. In DNA, the CDR3 is TGTGCCAGCAGCCAATCGACAGGAGGCGAGCAGTACTTC.

The genes are TRBV10-2 and TRBJ1-1; D may be TRBD1 (5 bases). Germline lookup yields CDR1 WSHSY and CDR2 SAAADI. This CDR3 spans 19 amino acids. Trimming took off 4 bases at V and 3 bases at J, with 27 bases between the two ends. This CDR3 reads CASSGQGRWGEHADTEAFF. The DNA of the CDR3 is TGCGCCAGCAGTGGCCAAGGCAGATGGGGGGAACATGCGGACACTGAAGCTTTCTTT.

This sequence joins TRBV5-5 and TRBJ1-2; perhaps TRBD1 as D (6 bases). Germline V gene lookup returns CDR1 SGHKS and CDR2 YYEKEE (reference sequence). V was clipped by 0 bases and J by 4 bases, with 16 bases between them. The CDR3 length is 16 residues. CDR3: CASSLAVGGPFYGYTF. CDR3 nucleotides: TGTGCCAGCAGCTTGGCCGTCGGGGGGCCCTTCTATGGCTACACCTTC.

The chain combines TRBV30 with TRBJ1-5, with D possibly TRBD1 on 6 matching bases. The germline V gene has CDR1 GTSNPN and CDR2 SVGIG (reference sequence). The length of the CDR3 is 15 residues. The V and J ends lost 2 bases and 3 bases respectively, with 14 bases between them. CDR3 sequence reads: CAWSSGTWNNQPQHF. DNA for the CDR3: TGTGCCTGGAGTTCAGGGACATGGAACAATCAGCCCCAGCATTTT. Drawing the rest from reference TRBV30 and TRBJ1-5, the complete variable domain is SQTIHQWPATLVQPVGSPLSLECTVEGTSNPNLYWYRQAAGRGLQLLFYSVGIGQISSEVPQNLSASRPQDRQFILSSKKLLLSDSGFYLCAWSSGTWNNQPQHFGDGTRLSIL.